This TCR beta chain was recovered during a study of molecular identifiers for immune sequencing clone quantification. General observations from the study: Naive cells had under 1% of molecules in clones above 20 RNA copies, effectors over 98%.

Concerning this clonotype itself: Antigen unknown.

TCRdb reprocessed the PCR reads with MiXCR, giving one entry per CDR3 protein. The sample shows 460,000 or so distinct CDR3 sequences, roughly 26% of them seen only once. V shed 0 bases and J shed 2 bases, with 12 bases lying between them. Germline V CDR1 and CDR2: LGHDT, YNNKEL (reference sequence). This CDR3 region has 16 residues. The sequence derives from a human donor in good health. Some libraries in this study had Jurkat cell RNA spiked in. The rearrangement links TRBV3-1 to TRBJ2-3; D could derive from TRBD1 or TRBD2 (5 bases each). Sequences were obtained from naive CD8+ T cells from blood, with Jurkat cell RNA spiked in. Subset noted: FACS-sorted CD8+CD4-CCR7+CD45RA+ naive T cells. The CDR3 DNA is TGTGCCAGCAGCCAAGAGACCGGGACCTACACAGATACGCAGTATTTT. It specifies CASSQETGTYTDTQYF.